The clone carrying this T cell receptor (beta chain) was observed a handful of times. The repertoire was sequenced with immunoSEQ multiplex PCR; TCRdb's copy has only in-frame clones and lacks some. The sample comprises about 58,000 clones, under 95% of which are singletons, and roughly 1% rests with the top ten. The entry originates in a study of cytomegalovirus exposure and HLA in healthy donors. With 8 bases removed from V and 3 bases from J, the gap between germline ends came to 8 bases. The length of the CDR3 is 11 residues. In germline, CDR1 is SNHLY, CDR2 FYNNEI. The TCR was taken from a young man in good health and CMV-seronegative. The material sequenced was PBMCs. The chain recombines TRBV2 with TRBJ2-7; no clear D gene. The CDR3 spells CASGIYYEQYF. The CDR3 nucleotides read TGTGCCAGCGGCATATACTACGAGCAGTACTTC.